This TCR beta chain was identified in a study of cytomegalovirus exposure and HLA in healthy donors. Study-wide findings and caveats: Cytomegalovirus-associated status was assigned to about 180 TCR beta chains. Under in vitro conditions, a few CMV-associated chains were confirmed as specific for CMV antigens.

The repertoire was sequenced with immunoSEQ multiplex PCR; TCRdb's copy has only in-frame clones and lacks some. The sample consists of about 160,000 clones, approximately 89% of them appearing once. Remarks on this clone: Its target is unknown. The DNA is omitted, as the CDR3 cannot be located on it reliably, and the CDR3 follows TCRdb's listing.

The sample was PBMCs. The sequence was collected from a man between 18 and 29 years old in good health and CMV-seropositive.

This CDR3 reads CASFGLGATDTQYF. This sequence joins TRBV21-1 and TRBJ2-3; the D call of TRBD2 is as the table states it, not checked on the DNA. TRBV21-1 has pseudogene status. Termini included, the CDR3 measures 14 amino acids.